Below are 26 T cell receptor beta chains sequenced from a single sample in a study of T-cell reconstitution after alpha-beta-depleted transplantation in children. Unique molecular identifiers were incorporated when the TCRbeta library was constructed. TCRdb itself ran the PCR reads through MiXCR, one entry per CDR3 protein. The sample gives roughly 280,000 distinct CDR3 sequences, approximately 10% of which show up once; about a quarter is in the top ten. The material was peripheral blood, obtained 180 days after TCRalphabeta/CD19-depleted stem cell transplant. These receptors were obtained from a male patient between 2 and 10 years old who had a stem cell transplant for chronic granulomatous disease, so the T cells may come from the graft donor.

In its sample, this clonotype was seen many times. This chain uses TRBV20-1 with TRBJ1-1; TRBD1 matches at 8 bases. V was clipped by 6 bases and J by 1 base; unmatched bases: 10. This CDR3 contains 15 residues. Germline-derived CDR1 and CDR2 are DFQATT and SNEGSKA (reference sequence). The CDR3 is CSADDPGQGNTEAFF. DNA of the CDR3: TGCAGTGCAGATGACCCTGGACAGGGGAACACTGAAGCTTTCTTT.

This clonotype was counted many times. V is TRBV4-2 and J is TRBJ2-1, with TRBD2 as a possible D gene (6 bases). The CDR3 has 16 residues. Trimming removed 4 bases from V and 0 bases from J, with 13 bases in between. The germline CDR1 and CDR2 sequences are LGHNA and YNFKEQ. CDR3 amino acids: CASSRSGSSSYNEQFF. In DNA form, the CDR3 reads TGTGCCAGCAGCCGGAGCGGGTCAAGCTCCTACAATGAGCAGTTCTTC.

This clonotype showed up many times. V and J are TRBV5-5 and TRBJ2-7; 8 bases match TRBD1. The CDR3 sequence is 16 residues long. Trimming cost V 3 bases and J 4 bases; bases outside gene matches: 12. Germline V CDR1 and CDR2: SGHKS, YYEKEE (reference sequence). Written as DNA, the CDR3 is TGTGCCAGCAGCTCTCGTCGACAGGGGACGCCGTACGAGCAGTACTTC. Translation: CASSSRRQGTPYEQYF.

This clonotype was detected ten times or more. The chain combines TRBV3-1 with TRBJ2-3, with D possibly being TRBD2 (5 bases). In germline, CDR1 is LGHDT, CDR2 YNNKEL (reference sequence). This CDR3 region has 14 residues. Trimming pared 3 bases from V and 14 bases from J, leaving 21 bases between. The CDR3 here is CASSQLRGFGVSYF. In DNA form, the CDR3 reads TGTGCCAGCAGCCAGCTACGGGGATTCGGGGTTTCGTATTTT.

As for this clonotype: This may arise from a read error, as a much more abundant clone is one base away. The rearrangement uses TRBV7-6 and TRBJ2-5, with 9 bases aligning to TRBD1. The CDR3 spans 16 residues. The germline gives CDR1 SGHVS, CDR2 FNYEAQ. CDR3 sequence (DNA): TGTGCCAGCAGGAACAGGGGGCGCGGGATCCAAGACACCCAGTACTTC. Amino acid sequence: CASRNRGRGIQDTQYF.

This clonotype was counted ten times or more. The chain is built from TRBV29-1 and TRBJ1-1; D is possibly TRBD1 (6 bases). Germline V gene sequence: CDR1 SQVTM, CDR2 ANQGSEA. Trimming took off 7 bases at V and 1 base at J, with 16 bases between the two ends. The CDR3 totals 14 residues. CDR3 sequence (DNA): TGCAGCGGTTCCCTGGGGGGGGCGAACACTGAAGCTTTCTTT. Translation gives CSGSLGGANTEAFF.

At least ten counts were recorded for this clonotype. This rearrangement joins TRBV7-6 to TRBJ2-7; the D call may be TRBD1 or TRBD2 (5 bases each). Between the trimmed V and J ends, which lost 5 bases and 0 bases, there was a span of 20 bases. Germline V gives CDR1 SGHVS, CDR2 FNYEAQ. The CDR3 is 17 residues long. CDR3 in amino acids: CASSPSWGRDGSYEQYF. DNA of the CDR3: TGTGCCAGCAGCCCTAGTTGGGGTAGGGACGGCTCCTACGAGCAGTACTTC. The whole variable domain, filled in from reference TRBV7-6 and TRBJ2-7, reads GAGVSQSPRYKVTKRGQDVALRCDPISGHVSLYWYRQALGQGPEFLTYFNYEAQQDKSGLPNDRFSAERPEGSISTLTIQRTEQRDSAMYRCASSPSWGRDGSYEQYFGPGTRLTVT.

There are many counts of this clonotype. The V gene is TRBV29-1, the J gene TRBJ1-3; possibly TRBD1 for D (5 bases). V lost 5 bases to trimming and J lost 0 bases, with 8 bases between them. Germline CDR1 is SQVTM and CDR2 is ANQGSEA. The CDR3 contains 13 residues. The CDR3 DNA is TGCAGCGTTCTCGGGGGCTCTGGAAACACCATATATTTT. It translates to CSVLGGSGNTIYF.

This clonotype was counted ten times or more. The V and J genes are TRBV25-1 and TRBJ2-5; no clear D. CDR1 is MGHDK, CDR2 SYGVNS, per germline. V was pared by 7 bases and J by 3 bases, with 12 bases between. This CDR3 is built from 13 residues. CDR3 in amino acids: CASMSGWEETQYF. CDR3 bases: TGTGCCAGCATGTCGGGTTGGGAAGAGACCCAGTACTTC.

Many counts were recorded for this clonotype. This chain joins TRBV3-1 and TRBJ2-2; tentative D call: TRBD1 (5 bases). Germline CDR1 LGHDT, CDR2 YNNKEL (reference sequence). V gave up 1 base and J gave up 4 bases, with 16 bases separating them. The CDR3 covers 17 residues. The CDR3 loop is CASSQGGQSLGTGELFF. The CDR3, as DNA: TGTGCCAGCAGCCAAGGGGGCCAATCCCTGGGCACCGGGGAGCTGTTTTTT.

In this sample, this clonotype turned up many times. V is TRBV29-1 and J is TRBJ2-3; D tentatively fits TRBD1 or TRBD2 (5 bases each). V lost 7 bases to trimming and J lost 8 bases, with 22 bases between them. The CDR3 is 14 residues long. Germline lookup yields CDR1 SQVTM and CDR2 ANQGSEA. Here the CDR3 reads CSATRGAGSPTQYF. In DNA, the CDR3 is TGCAGCGCCACCCGGGGCGCAGGGTCCCCTACGCAGTATTTT.

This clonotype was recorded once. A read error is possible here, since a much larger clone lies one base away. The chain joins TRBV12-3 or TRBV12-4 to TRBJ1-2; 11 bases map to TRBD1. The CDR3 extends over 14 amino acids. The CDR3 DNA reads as TGTGCCAGCAGTTTATGGGACAGGGGGAGGGGCTACCCCTTC. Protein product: CASSLWDRGRGYPF.

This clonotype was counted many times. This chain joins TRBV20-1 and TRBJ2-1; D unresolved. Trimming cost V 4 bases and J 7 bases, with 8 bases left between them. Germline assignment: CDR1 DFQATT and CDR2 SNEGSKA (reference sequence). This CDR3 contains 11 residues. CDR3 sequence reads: CSAKGRNEQFF. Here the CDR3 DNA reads TGCAGTGCTAAGGGAAGAAATGAGCAGTTCTTC.

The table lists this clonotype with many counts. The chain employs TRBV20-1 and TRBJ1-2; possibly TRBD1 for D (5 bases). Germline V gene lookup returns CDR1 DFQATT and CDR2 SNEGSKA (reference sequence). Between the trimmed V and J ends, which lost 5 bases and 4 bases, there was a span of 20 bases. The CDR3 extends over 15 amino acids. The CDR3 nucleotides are TGCAGTGCTCCGCACGCGGGACCAATGGTCTATGGCTACACCTTC. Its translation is CSAPHAGPMVYGYTF.

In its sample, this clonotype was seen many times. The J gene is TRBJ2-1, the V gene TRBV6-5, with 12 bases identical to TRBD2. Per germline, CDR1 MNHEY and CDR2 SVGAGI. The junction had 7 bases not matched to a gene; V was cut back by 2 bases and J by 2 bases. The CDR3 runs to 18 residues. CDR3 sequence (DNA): TGTGCCAGCAGTTACCCAGGGACTAGCGGGTCAACCTACAATGAGCAGTTCTTC. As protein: CASSYPGTSGSTYNEQFF.

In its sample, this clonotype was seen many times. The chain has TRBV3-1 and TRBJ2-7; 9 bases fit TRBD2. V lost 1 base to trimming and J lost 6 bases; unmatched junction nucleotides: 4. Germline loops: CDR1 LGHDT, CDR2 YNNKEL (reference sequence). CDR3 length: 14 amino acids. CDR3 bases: TGTGCCAGCAGCCAAGTGGATAGCGGGGGCGAGCAGTACTTC. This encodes CASSQVDSGGEQYF.

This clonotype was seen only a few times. The CDR3 loop reads CASNPPGDPSDEQYF. CDR3 in DNA: TGTGCCAGCAACCCCCCGGGAGACCCCTCTGACGAGCAGTACTTC. J is TRBJ2-7 and V is TRBV28, with D perhaps TRBD2 (6 bases). Germline loops: CDR1 MDHEN, CDR2 SYDVKM. Trimming cost V 7 bases and J 5 bases, with 21 bases left between them. The CDR3 spans 15 residues.

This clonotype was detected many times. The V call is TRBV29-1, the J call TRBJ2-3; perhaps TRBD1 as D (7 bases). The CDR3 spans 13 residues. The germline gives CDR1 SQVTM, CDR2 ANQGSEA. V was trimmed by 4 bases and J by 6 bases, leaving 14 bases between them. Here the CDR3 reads CSVARGVMDTQYF. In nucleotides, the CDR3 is TGCAGCGTTGCCAGGGGGGTCATGGATACGCAGTATTTT.

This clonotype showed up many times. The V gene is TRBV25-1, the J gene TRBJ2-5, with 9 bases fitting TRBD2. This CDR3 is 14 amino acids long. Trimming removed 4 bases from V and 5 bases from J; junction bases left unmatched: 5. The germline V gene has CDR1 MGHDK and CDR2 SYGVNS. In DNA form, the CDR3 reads TGTGCCAGCAGTGCAGCGGGAGGCGCGGAGACCCAGTACTTC. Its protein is CASSAAGGAETQYF.

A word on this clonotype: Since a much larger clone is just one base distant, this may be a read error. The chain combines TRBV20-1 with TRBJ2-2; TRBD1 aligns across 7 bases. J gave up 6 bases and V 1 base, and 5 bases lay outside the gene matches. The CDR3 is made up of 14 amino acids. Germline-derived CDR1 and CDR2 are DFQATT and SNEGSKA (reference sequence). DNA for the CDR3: TGCAGTGCTAGAGGACAGGGAAACGCCGGGGAGCTGTTTTTT. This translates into CSARGQGNAGELFF.

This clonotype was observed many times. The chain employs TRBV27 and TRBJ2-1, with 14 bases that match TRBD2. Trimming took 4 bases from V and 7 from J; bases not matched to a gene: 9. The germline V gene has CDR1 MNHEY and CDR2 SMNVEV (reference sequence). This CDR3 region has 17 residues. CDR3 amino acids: CASSSTPGTSGGNEQFF. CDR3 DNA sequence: TGTGCCAGCAGTTCCACCCCCGGGACTAGCGGGGGTAATGAGCAGTTCTTC.

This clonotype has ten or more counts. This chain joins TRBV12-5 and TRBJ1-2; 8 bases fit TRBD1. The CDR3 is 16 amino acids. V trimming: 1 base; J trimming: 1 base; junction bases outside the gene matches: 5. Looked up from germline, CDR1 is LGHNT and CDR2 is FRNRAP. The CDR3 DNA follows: TGTGCTAGTGGTTTGGGCCAGGGGGCAGATAACTATGGCTACACCTTC. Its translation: CASGLGQGADNYGYTF.

In DNA, the CDR3 is TGTGCCAGCAGCTTAGTTAGCCGCCTGAGGACAGGGGGTTTGAACACTGAAGCTTTCTTT. Amino acids: CASSLVSRLRTGGLNTEAFF. This sequence joins TRBV11-2 and TRBJ1-1, with 10 bases fitting TRBD1. This CDR3 comprises 20 residues. Germline V gene data show CDR1 as SGHAT and CDR2 as FQNNGV. The junction had 14 bases not matched to a gene; V was cut back by 1 base and J by 0 bases.

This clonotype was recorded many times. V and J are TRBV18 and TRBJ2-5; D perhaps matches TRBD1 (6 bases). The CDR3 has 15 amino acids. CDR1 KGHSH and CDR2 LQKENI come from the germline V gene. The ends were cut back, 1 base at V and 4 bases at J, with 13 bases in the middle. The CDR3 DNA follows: TGTGCCAGCTCACCACGAACAGGGTACGGAGAGACCCAGTACTTC. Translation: CASSPRTGYGETQYF.

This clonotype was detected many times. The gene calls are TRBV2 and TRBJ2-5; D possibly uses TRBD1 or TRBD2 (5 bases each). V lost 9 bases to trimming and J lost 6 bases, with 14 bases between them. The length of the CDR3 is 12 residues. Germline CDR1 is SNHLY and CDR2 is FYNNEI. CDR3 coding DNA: TGTGCCAGGGGACCTACTGGGCAGACCCAGTACTTC. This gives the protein CARGPTGQTQYF.

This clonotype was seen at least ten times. The DNA for the CDR3 is TGTGCCAGCAGCGGACACAGCGGGCAGTTCTTC. Translated: CASSGHSGQFF. The rearrangement uses TRBV12-3 or TRBV12-4 and TRBJ2-1; D may be TRBD1 or TRBD2 (5 bases each). The CDR3 totals 11 residues. V was clipped by 6 bases and J by 12 bases, with 12 bases between them.